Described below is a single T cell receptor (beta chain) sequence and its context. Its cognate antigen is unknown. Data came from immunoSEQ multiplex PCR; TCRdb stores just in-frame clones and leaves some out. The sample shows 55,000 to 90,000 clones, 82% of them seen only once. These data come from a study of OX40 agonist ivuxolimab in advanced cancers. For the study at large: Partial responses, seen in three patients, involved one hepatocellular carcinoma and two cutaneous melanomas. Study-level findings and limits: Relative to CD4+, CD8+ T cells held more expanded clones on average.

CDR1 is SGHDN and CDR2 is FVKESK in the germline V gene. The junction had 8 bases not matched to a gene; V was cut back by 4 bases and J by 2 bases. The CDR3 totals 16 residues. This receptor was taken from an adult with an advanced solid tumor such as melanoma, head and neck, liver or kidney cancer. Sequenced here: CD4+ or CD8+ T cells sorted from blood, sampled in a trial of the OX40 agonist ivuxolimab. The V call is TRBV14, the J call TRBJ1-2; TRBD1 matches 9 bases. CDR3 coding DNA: TGTGCCAGCAGCCTTGGGACAGGGCGAATCAACTATGGCTACACCTTC. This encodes CASSLGTGRINYGYTF.